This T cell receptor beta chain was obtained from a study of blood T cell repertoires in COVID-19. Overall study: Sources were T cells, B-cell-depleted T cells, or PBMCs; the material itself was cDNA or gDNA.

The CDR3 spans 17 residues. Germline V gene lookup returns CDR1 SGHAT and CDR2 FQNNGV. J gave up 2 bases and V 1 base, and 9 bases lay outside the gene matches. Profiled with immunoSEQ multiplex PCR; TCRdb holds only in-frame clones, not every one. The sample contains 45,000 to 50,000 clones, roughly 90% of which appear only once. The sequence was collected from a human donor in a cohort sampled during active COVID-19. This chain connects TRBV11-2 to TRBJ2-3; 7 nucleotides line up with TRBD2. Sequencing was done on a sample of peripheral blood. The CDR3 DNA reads TGTGCCAGCAGCTTAGGGCGCGGGGGAACCAACACAGATACGCAGTATTTT. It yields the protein CASSLGRGGTNTDTQYF.